These T cell receptor beta chains were read from a single sample in a study of shared clonotypes between healthy human individuals. Clones were read by immunoSEQ multiplex PCR, and TCRdb kept only the in-frame ones, dropping some. The sample holds approximately 250,000 clones, under 80% seen once. The sequencing sample was made of memory CD4+ T cells sorted from blood. Receptors were obtained from a man aged 30 to 39 in good health. Each CDR3 is given with its conserved first and last residue. The D gene is left open where the match is weak. A clone size is listed for some rows: how often the clone was seen (once, few, many), or a class if it is expanded.

len | abundance | j_gene | v_gene | d_gene | CDR3aa | CDR3nt
15 | - | TRBJ2-1 | TRBV5-1 | TRBD1 | CASSLGTGTGNEQFF | TGCGCCAGCAGCTTAGGGACAGGGACAGGGAATGAGCAGTTCTTC
18 | - | TRBJ2-1 | TRBV21-1 | - | CASSKGWQGDSSYNEQFF | TGTGCCAGCAGCAAAGGATGGCAGGGGGATAGCTCCTACAATGAGCAGTTCTTC
15 | - | TRBJ2-7 | TRBV9 | TRBD2 | CASSVGAGGSYEQYF | TGTGCCAGCAGCGTAGGAGCGGGAGGGTCCTACGAGCAGTACTTC
14 | - | TRBJ2-3 | TRBV19 | - | CASSPSGATDTQYF | TGTGCCAGTAGCCCTTCGGGGGCAACAGATACGCAGTATTTT
11 | - | TRBJ2-3 | TRBV6-5 | - | CAIRATDTQYF | TGTGCCATCCGGGCCACAGATACGCAGTATTTT
13 | - | TRBJ2-7 | TRBV15 | - | CATSRSARLEQYF | TGTGCCACCAGCCGCTCGGCTCGATTAGAGCAGTACTTC
10 | - | TRBJ2-3 | TRBV20-1 | - | CSVETGTQYF | TGCAGTGTCGAGACAGGAACGCAGTATTTT
15 | - | TRBJ2-1 | TRBV5-5 | - | CASSSNPGSYNEQFF | TGTGCCAGCAGCTCGAACCCCGGGAGCTACAATGAGCAGTTCTTC
13 | few | TRBJ2-5 | TRBV7-9 | - | CASSPTGQETQYF | TGTGCCAGCAGCCCTACGGGCCAAGAGACCCAGTACTTC
16 | - | TRBJ1-2 | TRBV5-4 | - | CASSLGSGFLSYGYTF | TGTGCCAGCAGCTTGGGCTCAGGCTTCCTATCCTATGGCTACACCTTC
12 | - | TRBJ1-5 | TRBV27 | - | CASSRWGKPQHF | TGTGCCAGCAGTAGGTGGGGAAAGCCCCAGCATTTT
15 | - | TRBJ2-3 | TRBV7-9 | - | CASSSIIGRGDTQYF | TGTGCCAGCAGTTCCATCATCGGGCGGGGCGATACGCAGTATTTT
15 | few | TRBJ1-5 | TRBV9 | TRBD1 | CASSAGDSSGQPQHF | TGTGCCAGCAGCGCCGGGGACAGCTCGGGGCAGCCCCAGCATTTT
13 | - | TRBJ1-3 | TRBV4-1 | TRBD1 | CASSRGSRDRLYF | TGCGCCAGCAGCCGAGGTTCCAGGGACAGATTATATTTT
14 | - | TRBJ2-7 | TRBV18 | - | CASSPGRQRGEQYF | TGTGCCAGCTCACCAGGTAGACAGCGCGGGGAGCAGTACTTC
17 | few | TRBJ1-3 | TRBV18 | - | CASSPEAGPSSGNTIYF | TGTGCCAGCTCACCAGAAGCCGGCCCTAGCTCTGGAAACACCATATATTTT
16 | - | TRBJ2-1 | TRBV14 | TRBD2 | CASSPIAGWSNNEQFF | TGTGCCAGCAGCCCGATAGCGGGATGGAGCAACAATGAGCAGTTCTTC
13 | - | TRBJ1-1 | TRBV28 | TRBD1 | CASRVTGERKAFF | TGTGCCAGCAGAGTTACAGGGGAACGAAAAGCTTTCTTT
11 | few | TRBJ1-1 | TRBV6-5 | - | CASMARSEAFF | TGTGCCAGCATGGCAAGATCTGAAGCTTTCTTT
12 | once | TRBJ2-3 | TRBV2 | - | CASRITSSSQYF | TGTGCCAGCAGGATCACTAGTAGCTCGCAGTATTTT
11 | - | TRBJ2-3 | TRBV28 | - | CASGDQSTQYF | TGTGCCAGCGGAGATCAGTCCACGCAGTATTTT
16 | once | TRBJ2-1 | TRBV5-1 | TRBD2 | CASSPRTSGTSGEQFF | TGCGCCAGCAGCCCACGGACTAGCGGGACATCCGGTGAGCAGTTCTTC
15 | - | TRBJ2-3 | TRBV28 | TRBD2 | CASIPSGVSTDTQYF | TGTGCCAGCATCCCTAGCGGGGTTAGCACAGATACGCAGTATTTT
13 | many | TRBJ1-5 | TRBV2 | - | CASSHSGLQPQHF | TGTGCCAGCAGCCATTCAGGGTTGCAGCCCCAGCATTTT
17 | - | TRBJ2-7 | TRBV9 | TRBD2 | CASSVGAGGPNAYEQYF | TGTGCCAGCAGCGTAGGAGCGGGAGGGCCCAACGCCTACGAGCAGTACTTC
13 | few | TRBJ2-2 | TRBV9 | - | CASSIGPGGELFF | TGTGCCAGCAGCATTGGACCGGGCGGGGAGCTGTTTTTT
17 | - | TRBJ2-5 | TRBV4-3 | - | CASSQGHQGNPFETQYF | TGCGCCAGCAGCCAAGGTCATCAAGGTAACCCCTTTGAGACCCAGTACTTC
13 | - | TRBJ2-7 | TRBV4-1 | - | CASSQAGAYEQYF | TGCGCCAGCAGCCAAGCTGGGGCCTACGAGCAGTACTTC
14 | - | TRBJ2-3 | TRBV11-2 | - | CASSLGPGADTQYF | TGTGCCAGCAGCTTGGGACCCGGTGCGGATACGCAGTATTTT
17 | - | TRBJ1-1 | TRBV4-1 | - | CASSQDFRGTLNTEAFF | TGCGCCAGCAGCCAAGACTTTCGCGGGACCCTGAACACTGAAGCTTTCTTT